Listed below are T cell receptor beta chains from one sample, sequenced in a study of T-cell memory formation after mild COVID-19. TCRdb analysed the 5' RACE reads with MiXCR anew, one entry per CDR3 protein. The sample gives about 400,000 distinct CDR3 sequences, 23% of which show up once; under 15% is in the top ten. The sequenced material came from PBMCs or a T cell subset sorted from them (not recorded which). Every receptor here comes from an adult woman who had mild COVID-19 (a few samples of this study predate the infection). Cell type and time point are not known. CDR3s include the opening cysteine and the closing phenylalanine or tryptophan. D genes are given only for firm matches. Clone size is not always given. Where it is, it says once, few, many or a class for expanded clones.

>many|-|TRBV7-6|TRBJ2-1
CASSPRSSYNEQFF
TGTGCCAGCAGCCCTAGGAGTTCCTACAATGAGCAGTTCTTC
>-|-|TRBV5-1|TRBJ1-1
CASSRIGETEAFF
TGCGCCAGCAGCCGGATCGGTGAAACTGAAGCTTTCTTT
>few|TRBD1|TRBV29-1|TRBJ2-1
CSVEGTAISYNEQFF
TGCAGCGTTGAGGGGACAGCGATATCCTACAATGAGCAGTTCTTC
>-|-|TRBV5-5|TRBJ1-1
CASSLAGGAGTEAFF
TGTGCCAGCAGCTTGGCTGGGGGGGCCGGCACTGAAGCTTTCTTT
>-|-|TRBV12-3/TRBV12-4|TRBJ2-3
CASSFGPSQYF
TGTGCCAGCAGTTTCGGTCCCTCGCAGTATTTT
>-|TRBD1|TRBV2|TRBJ2-5
CASRDRGRQQETQYF
TGTGCCAGCAGGGACAGGGGGCGGCAGCAAGAGACCCAGTACTTC
>-|TRBD1|TRBV6-1|TRBJ2-7
CASSEFVRGPYEQYF
TGTGCCAGCAGTGAATTTGTCAGGGGGCCTTACGAGCAGTACTTC
>-|TRBD2|TRBV27|TRBJ2-7
CASMELAGGYEQYF
TGTGCCAGCATGGAGCTAGCGGGAGGATACGAGCAGTACTTC
>-|-|TRBV5-1|TRBJ2-1
CASSGGLLSYNEQFF
TGCGCCAGCAGCGGAGGACTGCTCTCCTACAATGAGCAGTTCTTC
>-|-|TRBV7-3|TRBJ2-7
CASSPDSSTRQYF
TGTGCCAGCAGCCCGGACAGCTCTACGAGGCAGTACTTC
>-|-|TRBV5-5|TRBJ1-1
CASSSVFEGGEAFF
TGTGCCAGCAGCTCCGTCTTTGAAGGCGGAGAAGCTTTCTTT
>few|-|TRBV11-3|TRBJ1-5
CASSLGEGQPQHF
TGTGCCAGCAGCTTAGGGGAAGGTCAGCCCCAGCATTTT
>many|-|TRBV6-1|TRBJ1-1
CATTAVGSGTEAFF
TGTGCCACAACCGCAGTGGGGTCTGGCACTGAAGCTTTCTTT
>-|-|TRBV27|TRBJ2-7
CASSTRSGEQYF
TGTGCCAGCAGTACGCGGAGTGGCGAGCAGTACTTC
>-|-|TRBV24-1|TRBJ2-2
CATSDFPRADTGELFF
TGTGCCACCAGTGATTTCCCTAGGGCGGACACCGGGGAGCTGTTTTTT
>few|-|TRBV14|TRBJ1-1
CASSLSVLNTEAFF
TGTGCCAGCAGCCTGTCAGTACTGAACACTGAAGCTTTCTTT
>-|TRBD2|TRBV24-1|TRBJ2-2
CATSDLSGEYTGELFF
TGTGCCACCAGTGATTTAAGCGGGGAGTACACCGGGGAGCTGTTTTTT
>few|TRBD1|TRBV29-1|TRBJ2-6
CSVVSDRGLPGANVLTF
TGCAGCGTTGTGTCGGACAGGGGGCTCCCTGGGGCCAACGTCCTGACTTTC
>few|TRBD2|TRBV2|TRBJ2-3
CASRAGGPRADTQYF
TGTGCCAGCAGGGCGGGGGGGCCGAGGGCAGATACGCAGTATTTT
>-|-|TRBV30|TRBJ1-1
CAWSVKTVGNTEAFF
TGTGCCTGGAGTGTAAAGACAGTTGGGAACACTGAAGCTTTCTTT
>-|-|TRBV2|TRBJ2-5
CASSFSQEETQYF
TGTGCCAGCAGTTTCAGTCAGGAAGAGACCCAGTACTTC
>-|TRBD2|TRBV7-2|TRBJ2-7
CASSFGGGAYEQYF
TGTGCCAGCAGCTTTGGCGGGGGGGCCTACGAGCAGTACTTC
>-|TRBD1|TRBV12-3/TRBV12-4|TRBJ1-3
CASSPWTGDTATIYF
TGTGCCAGCAGCCCCTGGACAGGAGATACCGCCACCATATATTTT
>-|TRBD1|TRBV5-1|TRBJ2-1
CASSPDRVKNEQFF
TGCGCCAGCAGCCCGGACAGGGTGAAGAATGAGCAGTTCTTC
>few|-|TRBV4-1|TRBJ2-7
CASSQDGTPVQYF
TGCGCCAGCAGCCAAGATGGGACGCCGGTGCAGTACTTC
>-|-|TRBV7-3|TRBJ2-7
CASSLGAGQDEQYF
TGTGCCAGCAGCTTAGGTGCGGGCCAAGACGAGCAGTACTTC
>few|-|TRBV20-1|TRBJ1-5
CSALVDSNQPQHF
TGCAGTGCTCTGGTAGATAGCAATCAGCCCCAGCATTTT
>few|-|TRBV10-3|TRBJ2-1
CAIRGTTQINEQFF
TGTGCCATCAGGGGAACTACGCAGATAAATGAGCAGTTCTTC
>few|-|TRBV5-5|TRBJ2-2
CASSLIQGTNTGELFF
TGTGCCAGCAGCTTGATTCAGGGAACGAACACCGGGGAGCTGTTTTTT
>-|TRBD2|TRBV7-3|TRBJ2-1
CASSLMTSSRTNEQFF
TGTGCCAGCAGCTTAATGACTAGCTCCCGAACGAATGAGCAGTTCTTC
>-|-|TRBV27|TRBJ2-7
CASSFIGNEQYF
TGTGCCAGCAGTTTTATTGGTAACGAGCAGTACTTC
>few|TRBD1|TRBV20-1|TRBJ1-5
CSAGTGKEHSNQPQHF
TGCAGTGCCGGGACAGGAAAGGAGCATAGCAATCAGCCCCAGCATTTT
>-|-|TRBV5-6|TRBJ2-3
CASSPTGAGSTDTQYF
TGTGCCAGCAGCCCAACGGGGGCTGGTAGCACAGATACGCAGTATTTT
>-|TRBD1|TRBV11-3|TRBJ2-1
CASSLEGQAGDEQFF
TGTGCCAGCAGCTTAGAGGGACAGGCGGGCGATGAGCAGTTCTTC
>-|-|TRBV3-1|TRBJ2-7
CASSQGGPAYEQYF
TGTGCCAGCAGCCAAGGGGGGCCAGCCTACGAGCAGTACTTC
>-|TRBD1|TRBV20-1|TRBJ1-1
CSARGRGPRHTEAFF
TGCAGTGCTAGGGGCAGGGGGCCGAGGCACACTGAAGCTTTCTTT
>-|TRBD2|TRBV28|TRBJ2-7
CASSPQGLAGGSSYEQYF
TGTGCCAGCAGTCCGCAGGGACTAGCGGGAGGGTCCTCCTACGAGCAGTACTTC
>-|-|TRBV9|TRBJ1-5
CASSVGGFGQPQHF
TGTGCCAGCAGCGTAGGGGGGTTCGGTCAGCCCCAGCATTTT
>few|TRBD2|TRBV30|TRBJ2-3
CAWRRGGEGADTQYF
TGTGCCTGGAGGCGCGGCGGGGAGGGCGCAGATACGCAGTATTTT
>-|TRBD1|TRBV6-1|TRBJ2-1
CASRGTGGPYNEQFF
TGTGCCAGCAGAGGAACAGGGGGGCCCTACAATGAGCAGTTCTTC
>many|-|TRBV30|TRBJ2-7
CAWKGGGSSYEQYF
TGTGCCTGGAAGGGGGGAGGGAGCTCCTACGAGCAGTACTTC
>few|TRBD1|TRBV4-1|TRBJ2-5
CASSQVRGPDQETQYF
TGCGCCAGCAGCCAAGTTAGGGGGCCCGACCAAGAGACCCAGTACTTC
>few|-|TRBV24-1|TRBJ2-2
CATSAGFDTGELFF
TGTGCCACCAGTGCCGGGTTTGACACCGGGGAGCTGTTTTTT
>few|-|TRBV9|TRBJ1-1
CASSVGQGGTEAFF
TGTGCCAGCAGCGTAGGGCAGGGAGGGACTGAAGCTTTCTTT
>-|TRBD2|TRBV29-1|TRBJ2-1
CSVRTSGRSHEQFF
TGCAGCGTGCGGACTAGCGGGAGGTCGCATGAGCAGTTCTTC